The T cell receptor (beta chain) under discussion was sequenced for a study of control samples from healthy donors and cancer patients. Using immunoSEQ multiplex PCR, the repertoire was profiled, and TCRdb retains in-frame clones only, with some absent. Counted here are 90,000 to 100,000 clones, roughly 83% occurring once; the ten biggest clones make up roughly a tenth. Germline CDR1 LGHNA, CDR2 YNFKEQ. The V end lost 5 bases, the J end lost 0 bases, and 14 bases lay between the germline ends. The CDR3 sequence is 16 residues long. J is TRBJ1-5 and V is TRBV4-2, with D unclear. This sequence originates from a woman in her twenties or thirties in good health. Sample: blood. CDR3 in amino acids: CASSETAGVSNQPQHF. As DNA, the CDR3 is TGTGCCAGCAGCGAAACGGCTGGGGTTAGCAATCAGCCCCAGCATTTT.